The 17 T cell receptor beta chains in this list originate from one sample, sequenced in a study of shared clonotypes between healthy human individuals. Sequenced by immunoSEQ multiplex PCR; TCRdb stores in-frame clones only, minus some. The table shows roughly 2 million clones, with roughly 96% occurring only once. The sequencing input was naive CD4+ T cells sorted from blood. Subset in this sample: CD45RA+ positively selected. The receptors come from a young man in good health.

This chain joins TRBV19 and TRBJ1-5, with a tentative D call TRBD1 (5 bases). This CDR3 is 13 amino acids long. The germline gives CDR1 LNHDA, CDR2 SQIVND (reference sequence). V was clipped by 5 bases and J by 6 bases, with 11 bases between them. Here the CDR3 reads CASSPGGGQPQHF. The DNA for the CDR3 is TGTGCCAGTAGTCCCGGGGGTGGTCAGCCCCAGCATTTT. The full variable domain, completed using reference TRBV19 and TRBJ1-5, is DGGITQSPKYLFRKEGQNVTLSCEQNLNHDAMYWYRQDPGQGLRLIYYSQIVNDFQKGDIAEGYSVSREKKESFPLTVTSAQKNPTAFYLCASSPGGGQPQHFGDGTRLSIL.

The V gene is TRBV5-1, the J gene TRBJ2-3; tentatively, D is TRBD2 (5 bases). Trimming removed 2 bases at V and 2 bases at J, with 15 bases between. The CDR3 extends over 16 amino acids. Germline V CDR1 and CDR2: SGHRS, YFSETQ. As DNA, the CDR3 is TGCGCCAGCAGCTTTGCGGGCACGGGAAACACAGATACGCAGTATTTT. Encoded protein: CASSFAGTGNTDTQYF.

This chain joins TRBV10-2 and TRBJ1-2; 7 bases match TRBD1. Germline trimming cut 7 bases from V and 5 bases from J; bases unmatched to any gene: 10. Germline V gene lookup returns CDR1 WSHSY and CDR2 SAAADI. The CDR3 has 14 amino acids. This CDR3 reads CASKDRVSGYGYTF. The DNA for the CDR3 is TGCGCCAGCAAAGACAGGGTCTCGGGTTATGGCTACACCTTC.

The gene calls are TRBV5-4 and TRBJ1-2; 9 bases fit TRBD1. The CDR3 sequence is 16 residues long. Unmatched junction bases numbered 4, after V lost 0 bases and J lost 1 base. Germline V gene sequence: CDR1 SGHNT, CDR2 YYREEE (reference sequence). The CDR3 here is CASSLGTGVDNYGYTF. For the CDR3, the DNA is TGTGCCAGCAGCTTGGGGACAGGGGTAGATAACTATGGCTACACCTTC.

The chain links TRBV30 to TRBJ2-7, with D perhaps matching TRBD1 (6 bases). The CDR3 contains 13 residues. V was trimmed by 2 bases and J by 2 bases, leaving 10 bases between them. In germline, CDR1 is GTSNPN, CDR2 SVGIG (reference sequence). Here the CDR3 DNA reads TGTGCCTGGAGTAAAACAGGGCCCTACGAGCAGTACTTC. Residues: CAWSKTGPYEQYF.

This chain uses TRBV12-5 with TRBJ1-3; no definite D call. Per germline, CDR1 LGHNT and CDR2 FRNRAP. V lost 6 bases and J 0 bases, leaving 9 bases between the germline ends. This CDR3 has 14 residues. The CDR3 reads CASGVGTSGNTIYF. As DNA, the CDR3 is TGTGCTAGTGGGGTAGGAACCTCTGGAAACACCATATATTTT.

The rearrangement links TRBV7-9 to TRBJ1-1, with D hard to call. The CDR3 consists of 11 residues. The germline V gene has CDR1 SEHNR and CDR2 FQNEAQ (reference sequence). Between the trimmed V and J ends, which lost 3 bases and 7 bases, there was a span of 6 bases. The CDR3 DNA follows: TGTGCCAGCAGCTTCGACGGTGAAGCTTTCTTT. Its translation is CASSFDGEAFF.

CDR3 in amino acids: CASKGDSTPQHF. CDR3 nucleotides: TGTGCCAGCAAGGGAGACTCTACCCCCCAGCATTTT. The chain has TRBV2 and TRBJ1-5; D is unclear. The V end lost 7 bases, the J end lost 10 bases, and 14 bases lay between the germline ends. Germline CDR1 SNHLY, CDR2 FYNNEI. The CDR3 has 12 amino acids.

The count of this clone is one. The CDR3 DNA is TGTGCCAGCAGCCTGAATCAGCCCCAGCATTTT. It translates to CASSLNQPQHF. V and J are TRBV7-3 and TRBJ1-5; D is ambiguous. There are 11 residues in the CDR3. Germline lookup yields CDR1 SGHTA and CDR2 FQGTGA. V was trimmed by 5 bases and J by 4 bases, leaving 3 bases between them.

J is TRBJ2-7 and V is TRBV5-1, with no clear D. The CDR3 loop spans 14 amino acids. Germline V gene lookup returns CDR1 SGHRS and CDR2 YFSETQ. Trimming removed 0 bases from V and 2 bases from J, with 9 bases in between. The CDR3 DNA reads as TGCGCCAGCAGCTTGGCTCCAGAGCCCTACGAGCAGTACTTC. It is translated as CASSLAPEPYEQYF.

This clone was counted a few times. The J gene is TRBJ1-1, the V gene TRBV29-1; D remains ambiguous. The V and J ends lost 7 bases and 0 bases respectively, with 6 bases between them. This CDR3 has 11 residues. Per germline, CDR1 SQVTM and CDR2 ANQGSEA. CDR3 nucleotide sequence: TGCAGCGGATCACTGAACACTGAAGCTTTCTTT. Protein sequence: CSGSLNTEAFF.

The rearrangement joins TRBV5-1 to TRBJ2-2; D remains unclear. CDR3 length: 15 residues. The germline CDR1 and CDR2 sequences are SGHRS and YFSETQ. Trimming left V 4 bases short and J 1 base short, with 11 bases between. The CDR3 region is CASSRSRGNTGELFF. The CDR3 DNA is TGCGCCAGCAGCCGGAGTCGAGGGAACACCGGGGAGCTGTTTTTT.

V gene TRBV30 combines with J gene TRBJ1-1, with D possibly matching TRBD1 (5 bases). With 7 bases removed from V and 6 bases from J, the gap between germline ends came to 24 bases. Germline V lookup: CDR1 GTSNPN, CDR2 SVGIG (reference sequence). CDR3 length: 15 amino acids. CDR3: CASQTESSGLAEAFF. The CDR3 coding sequence is TGTGCCTCCCAGACTGAAAGTTCAGGGCTTGCTGAAGCTTTCTTT.

The V and J genes are TRBV2 and TRBJ1-1; D remains ambiguous. This CDR3 is 14 amino acids long. Deletions cut 4 bases from V and 1 base from J, with 10 bases between. Germline CDR1 SNHLY, CDR2 FYNNEI. DNA of the CDR3: TGTGCCAGCAGTGCGCCCCGGAGGAACACTGAAGCTTTCTTT. This codes for CASSAPRRNTEAFF.

The gene calls are TRBV30 and TRBJ1-3; unclear D gene. Deletions cut 2 bases from V and 4 bases from J, with 9 bases between. CDR1 GTSNPN and CDR2 SVGIG come from the germline V gene (reference sequence). This CDR3 region has 13 residues. DNA of the CDR3: TGTGCCTGGAGTAATGCGCCCGGAAACACCATATATTTT. Translated: CAWSNAPGNTIYF.

Written as DNA, the CDR3 is TGTGCCAGCAGCCTTTCAGGGGGCTTGGGCAATGAGCAGTTCTTC. Translation gives CASSLSGGLGNEQFF. J is TRBJ2-1 and V is TRBV7-3, with 8 bases that match TRBD1. This CDR3 region has 15 residues. V shed 5 bases and J 6 bases; nucleotides not matched to a gene: 9. Germline V gene lookup returns CDR1 SGHTA and CDR2 FQGTGA.

The sample holds one count of this clone. This chain joins TRBV5-1 and TRBJ2-5; D remains unclear. The CDR3 runs to 14 residues. The V gene's germline CDR1 is SGHRS and CDR2 YFSETQ. V was shortened by 2 bases and J by 5 bases, with 13 bases between the two germline ends. CDR3 nucleotide sequence: TGCGCCAGCAGCTTCGCTTATAGACGGGAGACCCAGTACTTC. Its translation: CASSFAYRRETQYF.